This is a list of T cell receptor beta chains from one sample in a study of blood T cell repertoires in COVID-19. TCRdb keeps only in-frame clones here, not all; method: immunoSEQ multiplex PCR. The sample contains about 220,000 clones, approximately 82% of which appear only once. Source material: peripheral blood. The receptors here all came from an elderly woman with acute or convalescent COVID-19. The CDR3 runs from the conserved cysteine through the conserved F or W. Each record gives: D gene, clone size, V gene, CDR3 protein. The D gene is left open where the match is weak. Expanded clones are given a class, and other clones once, few, many or no size at all.

D gene: .; clone size: .; V gene: TRBV6-1; CDR3 protein: CASSDRPSYEQYF
D gene: .; clone size: few; V gene: TRBV4-2; CDR3 protein: CASSPEGGGNSPLHF
D gene: .; clone size: .; V gene: TRBV7-2; CDR3 protein: CASSLGGGSNQPQHF
D gene: TRBD1; clone size: .; V gene: TRBV7-7; CDR3 protein: CASSYGQGEDTQYF
D gene: .; clone size: once; V gene: TRBV7-3; CDR3 protein: CASSLLAGVTGELFF
D gene: TRBD2; clone size: once; V gene: TRBV11-2; CDR3 protein: CASSFPRGGTDTQYF
D gene: .; clone size: .; V gene: TRBV19; CDR3 protein: CASSTGRGRGTEAFF
D gene: TRBD1; clone size: .; V gene: TRBV25-1; CDR3 protein: CASSESRGLSGGNTIYF
D gene: .; clone size: .; V gene: TRBV7-7; CDR3 protein: CASSLRGERGDTQYF
D gene: TRBD1; clone size: few; V gene: TRBV7-7; CDR3 protein: CASSLGQNEKLFF
D gene: TRBD2; clone size: .; V gene: TRBV19; CDR3 protein: CASSMVAGRTGELFF
D gene: .; clone size: .; V gene: TRBV11-3; CDR3 protein: CASSSGQNNSPLHF
D gene: TRBD2; clone size: .; V gene: TRBV7-9; CDR3 protein: CASSFGLLLAGPSEQYF
D gene: TRBD1; clone size: .; V gene: TRBV3-1/TRBV3-2; CDR3 protein: CASSQAGGSGNTIYF
D gene: .; clone size: .; V gene: TRBV5-1; CDR3 protein: CASSPQGGEQFF
D gene: TRBD1; clone size: .; V gene: TRBV27; CDR3 protein: CASSPTGDNSPLHF
D gene: .; clone size: few; V gene: TRBV5-1; CDR3 protein: CASSLAPGANTGELFF
D gene: .; clone size: once; V gene: TRBV19; CDR3 protein: CATSGGPDTQYF